The 8 T cell receptor beta chains in this list originate from one sample, sequenced in a study of blood T cells in healthy people across ages. Alongside a J-beta primer mix, a sample-barcoded 5' primer served in a second PCR lasting about 7 to 12 cycles. TCRdb re-called the 5' RACE reads with MiXCR, one entry per CDR3 protein. This sample has about 1,600,000 distinct CDR3 sequences, with 42% found just once. Sequencing input: blood. The receptors come from a woman between 18 and 29 years old in good health.

The rearrangement uses TRBV3-1 and TRBJ2-3; TRBD2 matches at 8 bases. V lost 0 bases to trimming and J lost 10 bases; unmatched junction nucleotides: 3. The CDR3 is 13 amino acids. Per the germline V gene, CDR1 is LGHDT and CDR2 is YNNKEL (reference sequence). CDR3 protein: CASSQEGAGAQYF. In DNA, the CDR3 is TGTGCCAGCAGCCAAGAGGGAGCGGGGGCGCAGTATTTT.

This sequence joins TRBV4-1 and TRBJ1-2, with D uncertain. Trimming stripped 0 bases from V and 7 bases from J, with 15 bases between. Germline V CDR1 and CDR2: MGHRA, YSYEKL. This CDR3 comprises 15 residues. CDR3 protein: CASSQDGKGSVGYTF. In DNA form, the CDR3 reads TGCGCCAGCAGCCAAGACGGTAAAGGGTCGGTTGGCTACACCTTC.

This clonotype was counted once. The rearrangement uses TRBV6-6 and TRBJ2-7; D tentatively fits TRBD1 or TRBD2 (5 bases each). V was trimmed by 0 bases and J by 5 bases, leaving 17 bases between them. Germline V CDR1 and CDR2: MNHNY, SVGAGI (reference sequence). The CDR3 runs 16 residues. CDR3 sequence (DNA): TGTGCCAGCAGTTACTCGGCAGGGAGAGGGGCCGACGAGCAGTACTTC. The encoded protein is CASSYSAGRGADEQYF.

This clonotype was picked up a small number of times. The chain employs TRBV29-1 and TRBJ2-1, with 8 positions matching TRBD1. The CDR3 totals 14 residues. The trim removed 6 bases at V and 9 bases at J, leaving 13 bases unmatched. The germline gives CDR1 SQVTM, CDR2 ANQGSEA. CDR3 bases: TGCAGCGTCCCCGAGGACAGGGACTTCGGTGAGCAGTTCTTC. Protein sequence: CSVPEDRDFGEQFF.

The sample holds a few counts of this clonotype. The chain links TRBV21-1 to TRBJ2-6; TRBD1 is the table's D call and was not checked against the DNA. TRBV21-1 is a pseudogene. The CDR3 sequence is 19 residues long. The DNA of the CDR3 is TGTGCCAGCAGCAAAGAAAGGACAGGGGCCCTCTCTGGGGCCAACGTCCTGACTTTC. It is translated as CASSKERTGALSGANVLTF.

The rearrangement links TRBV25-1 to TRBJ2-1; no clear D. This CDR3 is built from 13 residues. Trimming stripped 1 base from V and 12 bases from J, with 13 bases between. Germline values: CDR1 MGHDK, CDR2 SYGVNS. CDR3 nucleotide sequence: TGTGCCAGCAGTGAATTTGGACCGAGTGGGCAGTTCTTC. This encodes CASSEFGPSGQFF.

This chain connects TRBV10-2 to TRBJ1-2; TRBD1 matches 8 bases. The CDR3 loop spans 12 amino acids. CDR1 and CDR2 from the germline V gene are WSHSY and SAAADI. Losses at the gene ends were 6 bases for V and 12 bases for J; bases not matched to a gene: 9. CDR3 loop: CASRQGDRGHTF. The CDR3 DNA is TGCGCCAGCAGACAGGGGGATCGGGGTCACACCTTC.

In its sample, this clonotype was seen a few times. The chain combines TRBV4-2 with TRBJ2-5; D remains unclear. The V and J ends lost 0 bases and 1 base respectively, with 9 bases between them. The germline gives CDR1 LGHNA, CDR2 YNFKEQ. The CDR3 loop spans 15 amino acids. CDR3 residues: CASSQDRRSQETQYF. The DNA for the CDR3 is TGTGCCAGCAGCCAAGACCGTCGGTCCCAAGAGACCCAGTACTTC.